This TCR beta chain appears in the sequencing data of a study of T cell changes during pregnancy in multiple sclerosis. This clone was seen only once. This CDR3 is 16 amino acids long. V was cut by 4 bases and J by 0 bases, with 14 bases left in between. Looked up from germline, CDR1 is SGHTS and CDR2 is YDEGEE. TCRdb's copy holds only in-frame clones and misses some; the assay was immunoSEQ multiplex PCR. The data contain tens of thousands of clones, about 93% of them singletons. The material sequenced was CD4+ T cells from peripheral blood mononuclear cells, taken after pregnancy. The sequence was collected from a female donor with multiple sclerosis, enrolled in a pregnancy study. This chain links TRBV5-8 with TRBJ1-5, with D perhaps TRBD1 (5 bases). CDR3 sequence reads: CASSRIDRHSNQPQHF. The CDR3 nucleotides read TGTGCCAGCAGCCGAATTGACAGACATAGCAATCAGCCCCAGCATTTT.